This T cell receptor beta chain was retrieved from a study of technical replicates of blood from several donors. Sequencing used immunoSEQ multiplex PCR; TCRdb keeps in-frame clones, though not all of them. The table shows around 80,000 clones, with 90% to 97% occurring only once. Trimming removed 8 bases at V and 3 bases at J, with 14 bases between. The CDR3 is 13 amino acids. The germline V gene encodes CDR1 MNHNY and CDR2 SVGAGI (reference sequence). The receptor comes from a human donor in good health. Sample: T cells isolated from PBMCs. This chain connects TRBV6-6 to TRBJ2-7; D gene ambiguous. The CDR3 bases are TGTGCCAGCTGCCTCCAGCTAGGCTACGAGCAGTACTTC. Protein sequence: CASCLQLGYEQYF.